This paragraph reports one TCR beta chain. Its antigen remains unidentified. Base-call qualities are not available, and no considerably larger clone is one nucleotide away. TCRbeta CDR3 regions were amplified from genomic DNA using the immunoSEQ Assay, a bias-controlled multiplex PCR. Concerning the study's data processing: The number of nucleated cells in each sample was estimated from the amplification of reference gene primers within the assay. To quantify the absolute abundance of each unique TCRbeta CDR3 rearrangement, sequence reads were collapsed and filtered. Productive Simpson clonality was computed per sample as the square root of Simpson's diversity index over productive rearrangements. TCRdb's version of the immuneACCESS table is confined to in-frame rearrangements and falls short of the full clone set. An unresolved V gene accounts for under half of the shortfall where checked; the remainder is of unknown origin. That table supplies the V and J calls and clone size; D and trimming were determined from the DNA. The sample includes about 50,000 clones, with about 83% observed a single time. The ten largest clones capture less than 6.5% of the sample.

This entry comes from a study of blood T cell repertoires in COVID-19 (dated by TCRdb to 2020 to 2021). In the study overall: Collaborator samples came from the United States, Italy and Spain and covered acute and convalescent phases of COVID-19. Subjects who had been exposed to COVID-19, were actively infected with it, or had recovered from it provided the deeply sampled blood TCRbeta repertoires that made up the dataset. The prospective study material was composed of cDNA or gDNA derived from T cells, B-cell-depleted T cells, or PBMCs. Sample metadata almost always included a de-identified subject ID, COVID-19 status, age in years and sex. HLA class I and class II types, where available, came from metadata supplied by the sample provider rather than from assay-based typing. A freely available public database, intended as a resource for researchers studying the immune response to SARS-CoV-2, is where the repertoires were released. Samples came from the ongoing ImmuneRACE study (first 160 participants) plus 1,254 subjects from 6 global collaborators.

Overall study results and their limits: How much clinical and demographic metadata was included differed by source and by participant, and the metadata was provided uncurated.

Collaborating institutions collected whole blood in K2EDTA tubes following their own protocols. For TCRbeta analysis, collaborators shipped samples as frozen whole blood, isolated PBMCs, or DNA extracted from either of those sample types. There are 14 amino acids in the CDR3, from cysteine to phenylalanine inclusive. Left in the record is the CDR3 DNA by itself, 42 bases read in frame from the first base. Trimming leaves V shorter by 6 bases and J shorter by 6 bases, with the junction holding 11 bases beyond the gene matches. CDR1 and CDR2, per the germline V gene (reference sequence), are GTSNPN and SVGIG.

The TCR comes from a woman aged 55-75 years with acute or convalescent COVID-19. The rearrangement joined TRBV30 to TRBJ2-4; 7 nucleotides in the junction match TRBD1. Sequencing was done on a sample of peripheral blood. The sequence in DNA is TGTGCCTGCTCCTTCCCGGGACAGATAAACATTCAGTACTTC. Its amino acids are CACSFPGQINIQYF.